Following are 23 T cell receptor beta chains from one sample sequenced in a study of cytomegalovirus exposure and HLA in healthy donors. The PCR employed 60 Vbeta primers together with 13 Jbeta primers. Assay: immunoSEQ multiplex PCR; the TCRdb copy retains only in-frame clones and omits some. The repertoire has approximately 120,000 clones, just under 75% of them found once; the top ten carry 4.5% to 5%. The specimen sequenced was PBMCs. The receptors come from a man in his 60s in good health and CMV-seropositive.

A remark on this clone: Other DNA variants within this sample encode the same CDR3. V is TRBV20-1 and J is TRBJ2-7; D unclear. The CDR3 is 11 residues long. The V end was cut by 5 bases, the J end by 0 bases, with 5 bases between. In germline, CDR1 is DFQATT, CDR2 SNEGSKA (reference sequence). The DNA for the CDR3 is TGCAGTGCTTCGTCCTCCTACGAGCAGTACTTC. It encodes CSASSSYEQYF.

This chain joins TRBV7-3 and TRBJ1-1, with TRBD1 matching 10 bases. V was clipped by 2 bases and J by 3 bases; unmatched bases: 6. Germline CDR1 reads SGHTA; CDR2 reads FQGTGA. This CDR3 is built from 16 residues. Written as DNA, the CDR3 is TGTGCCAGCAGCTTAGTACCGGGACAGGGGTACACTGAAGCTTTCTTT. Translated: CASSLVPGQGYTEAFF.

The chain's CDR3 is CASSPGTGDSPLHF. The DNA for the CDR3 is TGTGCCAGCTCCCCCGGGACAGGGGACTCACCCCTCCACTTT. The chain couples TRBV18 to TRBJ1-6, with 10 positions matching TRBD1. Germline V lookup: CDR1 KGHSH, CDR2 LQKENI. The V gene end was trimmed by 6 bases and the J gene end by 10 bases; junction bases not matched to a gene: 6. This CDR3 has 14 amino acids.

This clone occurred once. This chain joins TRBV30 and TRBJ1-4; 7 bases map to TRBD1. Germline V gives CDR1 GTSNPN, CDR2 SVGIG (reference sequence). After removal of 0 bases from V and 0 bases from J, the junction contained 4 bases not matched to a gene. CDR3 length equals 16 residues. CDR3 sequence (DNA): TGTGCCTGGAGTGTATGGGACAGTGCAACTAATGAAAAACTGTTTTTT. Protein: CAWSVWDSATNEKLFF.

The CDR3 region has the DNA TGCGCCAGCAGCTTGGAGGAAGGGGTGCGCTACGAGCAGTACTTC. It is translated as CASSLEEGVRYEQYF. The chain has TRBV5-1 and TRBJ2-7; tentatively, D is TRBD1 (5 bases). Germline-derived CDR1 and CDR2 are SGHRS and YFSETQ. V was shortened by 0 bases and J by 3 bases, with 13 bases between the two germline ends. The CDR3 consists of 15 residues.

V usage is TRBV2 and J usage is TRBJ1-4; D possibly corresponds to TRBD1 (5 bases). From germline, CDR1 is SNHLY and CDR2 FYNNEI. V shed 4 bases and J shed 8 bases, with 14 bases lying between them. The CDR3 has 14 residues. In nucleotides, the CDR3 is TGTGCCAGCAGTGGGGGCACGGCCCTCGAAAAACTGTTTTTT. It is translated as CASSGGTALEKLFF.

This rearrangement joins TRBV21-1 to TRBJ2-2; the table's D call of TRBD2 was not tested on the DNA. TRBV21-1 is noted as a pseudogene. CDR3 length: 14 residues. CDR3 nucleotide sequence: TGTGCCAGCAGCAAAACTGCGAACACCGGGGAGCTGTTTTTT. Translating it yields CASSKTANTGELFF.

V and J are TRBV30 and TRBJ1-3; D gene uncertain. V lost 2 bases and J 4 bases, leaving 6 bases between the germline ends. The CDR3 totals 12 residues. Germline V lookup: CDR1 GTSNPN, CDR2 SVGIG (reference sequence). The CDR3 sequence: CAWSTQGNTIYF. CDR3 coding DNA: TGTGCCTGGAGTACGCAGGGAAACACCATATATTTT.

The gene calls are TRBV10-1 and TRBJ2-3, with TRBD2 matching 8 bases. CDR3 size: 14 residues. CDR1 is WNHNN, CDR2 SYGVQD, per germline (reference sequence). The V segment lost 8 bases and the J segment 0 bases; nucleotides outside the gene matches: 4. CDR3 nucleotide sequence: TGCGCCAGCGCAAGCGGGGGAAGCACAGATACGCAGTATTTT. Translation: CASASGGSTDTQYF.

The chain employs TRBV2 and TRBJ2-4; 9 bases fit TRBD1. The CDR3 totals 15 residues. The ends lost 6 bases at V and 4 bases at J; junction bases unmatched: 7. Germline values: CDR1 SNHLY, CDR2 FYNNEI. Here the CDR3 reads CASSATGGTKNIQYF. The CDR3 region has the DNA TGTGCCAGCAGCGCGACAGGGGGTACAAAAAACATTCAGTACTTC.

The V and J genes are TRBV9 and TRBJ1-2; D is ambiguous. CDR3 length: 14 residues. Trimming stripped 0 bases from V and 2 bases from J, with 8 bases between. Germline assignment: CDR1 SGDLS and CDR2 YYNGEE. The CDR3 region has the DNA TGTGCCAGCAGCGTAGCCGGGAAGAACTATGGCTACACCTTC. It encodes CASSVAGKNYGYTF.

V and J are TRBV2 and TRBJ2-1, with D possibly TRBD1 on 6 matching bases. V dropped 6 bases and J dropped 4 bases, with 16 bases sitting between them. Germline V gene sequence: CDR1 SNHLY, CDR2 FYNNEI. The CDR3 length is 15 residues. CDR3 sequence (DNA): TGTGCCAGCAGCGCTTGGGGGCGCGGATACAATGAGCAGTTCTTC. It specifies CASSAWGRGYNEQFF. Supplemented by reference TRBV2 and TRBJ2-1, the full variable domain reads EPEVTQTPSHQVTQMGQEVILRCVPISNHLYFYWYRQILGQKVEFLVSFYNNEISEKSEIFDDQFSVERPDGSNFTLKIRSTKLEDSAMYFCASSAWGRGYNEQFFGPGTRLTVL.

This CDR3 is CATGTKTGGYGYTF. The CDR3 region has the DNA TGTGCCACCGGAACCAAGACAGGGGGTTATGGCTACACCTTC. The rearrangement uses TRBV10-3 and TRBJ1-2; 9 positions agree with TRBD1. The CDR3 runs 14 residues. V lost 10 bases to trimming and J lost 5 bases; unmatched junction nucleotides: 11. Germline-derived CDR1 and CDR2 are ENHRY and SYGVKD.

This clone was observed a few times. The chain recombines TRBV7-3 with TRBJ2-3, with a weak D call TRBD2 (6 bases). The CDR3 has 17 residues. Per the germline V gene, CDR1 is SGHTA and CDR2 is FQGTGA. The V gene lost 1 base and the J gene lost 1 base, with 15 bases spanning the gap. This CDR3 reads CASSLRLGGVGTDTQYF. For the CDR3, the DNA is TGTGCCAGCAGCTTAAGGCTGGGGGGAGTTGGCACAGATACGCAGTATTTT.

The rearrangement joins TRBV25-1 to TRBJ2-1, with TRBD1 matching 8 bases. The CDR3 has 17 amino acids. The V gene end was trimmed by 5 bases and the J gene end by 5 bases; junction bases not matched to a gene: 14. Germline values: CDR1 MGHDK, CDR2 SYGVNS. CDR3 coding DNA: TGTGCCAGCAGTCTAATGGGACAGACAGGGGCACACAATGAGCAGTTCTTC. Translating it yields CASSLMGQTGAHNEQFF.

This rearrangement joins TRBV5-1 to TRBJ2-7; D remains unclear. CDR3 length: 14 amino acids. Germline values: CDR1 SGHRS, CDR2 YFSETQ. V dropped 0 bases and J dropped 3 bases, with 10 bases sitting between them. The DNA of the CDR3 is TGCGCCAGCAGCTTGGGAGCCGTCCACTACGAGCAGTACTTC. Translating gives CASSLGAVHYEQYF.

The rearrangement links TRBV11-2 to TRBJ1-5; no clear D. V gave up 1 base and J gave up 7 bases, with 8 bases separating them. Germline lookup yields CDR1 SGHAT and CDR2 FQNNGV. This CDR3 has 13 amino acids. DNA for the CDR3: TGTGCCAGCAGCTTAGCGGTAAGCCAGCCCCAGCATTTT. Translated: CASSLAVSQPQHF.

This clone has just a few counts. Within the sample, other DNA sequences also encode this same CDR3. The rearrangement joins TRBV28 to TRBJ1-1; tentatively, D is TRBD1 (6 bases). This CDR3 contains 13 residues. V gave up 5 bases and J gave up 3 bases, with 10 bases separating them. Looked up from germline, CDR1 is MDHEN and CDR2 is SYDVKM. CDR3 nucleotides: TGTGCCAGCAGTCTCCAGGGGTACACTGAAGCTTTCTTT. Amino acid sequence: CASSLQGYTEAFF.

This clone was observed a handful of times. The V call is TRBV19, the J call TRBJ2-2; unclear D gene. Trimming shortened V by 1 base and J by 6 bases, and 3 bases separated the two germline ends. CDR3 length: 12 residues. Germline V lookup: CDR1 LNHDA, CDR2 SQIVND (reference sequence). The CDR3 sequence is CASSIAAGELFF. CDR3 DNA sequence: TGTGCCAGTAGTATAGCGGCCGGGGAGCTGTTTTTT.

This chain connects TRBV5-6 to TRBJ1-5; maybe TRBD1 (5 bases). V gave up 2 bases and J gave up 6 bases, with 15 bases separating them. CDR1 is SGHDT and CDR2 is YYEEEE in the germline V gene. The CDR3 loop spans 15 amino acids. In DNA form, the CDR3 reads TGTGCCAGCAGCTTTCGTTCGGGGGTGGGTCAGCCCCAGCATTTT. Its translation: CASSFRSGVGQPQHF.

The CDR3 here is CASSSSSTNTGELFF. Written as DNA, the CDR3 is TGTGCCAGCAGCTCGTCCAGTACGAACACCGGGGAGCTGTTTTTT. This chain connects TRBV7-3 to TRBJ2-2; D gene uncertain. CDR1 and CDR2 from the germline V gene are SGHTA and FQGTGA. The CDR3 contains 15 residues. Between the trimmed V and J ends, which lost 4 bases and 0 bases, there was a span of 9 bases.

This clone was detected only a few times. The gene calls are TRBV18 and TRBJ1-2; tentative D call: TRBD1 (6 bases). V gave up 5 bases and J gave up 2 bases, with 21 bases separating them. The CDR3 consists of 17 residues. CDR1 KGHSH and CDR2 LQKENI come from the germline V gene. The CDR3 reads CASSAYREIASNYGYTF. CDR3 DNA sequence: TGTGCCAGCTCAGCCTACAGGGAGATCGCTTCAAACTATGGCTACACCTTC.

This rearrangement joins TRBV28 to TRBJ1-2; 7 bases map to TRBD1. J gave up 5 bases and V 8 bases, and 5 bases lay outside the gene matches. Germline lookup yields CDR1 MDHEN and CDR2 SYDVKM. The CDR3 covers 12 residues. CDR3 bases: TGTGCCAGCGGTCAGGGGGAGTATGGCTACACCTTC. This sequence encodes CASGQGEYGYTF.